This T cell receptor beta chain was observed in a study of T cell changes during pregnancy in multiple sclerosis. V gave up 3 bases and J gave up 3 bases, with 6 bases separating them. Germline CDR1 is LNHDA and CDR2 is SQIVND (reference sequence). The CDR3 contains 14 residues. TCRdb's copy holds only in-frame clones and misses some; the assay was immunoSEQ multiplex PCR. Among roughly 42,000 clones listed, approximately 91% were seen once. The V gene is TRBV19, the J gene TRBJ2-6, with a possible D match to TRBD1 (5 bases). This TCR derives from a female donor in good health, enrolled as a control in a pregnancy study. This specimen consisted of CD4+ T cells from peripheral blood mononuclear cells, obtained in the second trimester of pregnancy. This CDR3 is CASSIQGGANVLTF. CDR3 DNA: TGTGCCAGTAGTATCCAGGGTGGGGCCAACGTCCTGACTTTC. The full variable domain, with the rest looked up from reference TRBV19 and TRBJ2-6, is DGGITQSPKYLFRKEGQNVTLSCEQNLNHDAMYWYRQDPGQGLRLIYYSQIVNDFQKGDIAEGYSVSREKKESFPLTVTSAQKNPTAFYLCASSIQGGANVLTFGAGSRLTVL.